This T cell receptor beta chain came from a study of blood T cell repertoires in COVID-19. Original data processing: Amplification of reference gene primers provided the estimated nucleated cell counts. Libraries were prepared by immunoSEQ multiplex PCR; TCRdb keeps only in-frame clonotypes and omits some of them. V and J calls and clone size are copied from that table; D and trimming were computed from the DNA. The top ten hold just over 9.5% of the sample, which has about 330,000 clones, approximately 90% seen once. Germline V CDR1 and CDR2: MDHEN, SYDVKM. The V end was cut by 5 bases, the J end by 5 bases, with 14 bases between. The CDR3 totals 14 residues.

V is TRBV28 and J is TRBJ2-3; D is unresolved. Source material: peripheral blood. The origin of this receptor is a man aged 25 to 40 with COVID-19, enrolled during active disease. CDR3 loop: CASSKGATEDTQYF. Written as DNA, the CDR3 is TGTGCCAGCAGTAAAGGAGCAACGGAAGATACGCAGTATTTT. Looking up the rest from reference TRBV28 and TRBJ2-3 gives the full variable domain: DVKVTQSSRYLVKRTGEKVFLECVQDMDHENMFWYRQDPGLGLRLIYFSYDVKMKEKGDIPEGYSVSREKKERFSLILESASTNQTSMYLCASSKGATEDTQYFGPGTRLTVL.